The 8 T cell receptor beta chains below come from one sample, sequenced in a study of immune cell composition in non-small cell lung cancer. Normal lung was sampled as far from the tumour as possible, at least 3 cm. Clones were read by immunoSEQ multiplex PCR, and TCRdb kept only the in-frame ones, dropping some. The table includes about 6,700 clones, under 80% detected once. Sequenced: non-adjacent lung tissue. These receptor sequences come from a human donor with non-small cell lung cancer.

V gene TRBV18 combines with J gene TRBJ1-1, with 7 bases matching TRBD1. The V gene's germline CDR1 is KGHSH and CDR2 LQKENI. The V segment lost 5 bases and the J segment 5 bases; nucleotides outside the gene matches: 5. The CDR3 consists of 13 residues. The CDR3 protein is CASSSGGWTEAFF. The DNA of the CDR3 is TGTGCCAGCTCATCAGGGGGGTGGACTGAAGCTTTCTTT.

V usage is TRBV29-1 and J usage is TRBJ2-1, with 13 positions matching TRBD2. The CDR3 consists of 13 residues. Germline V CDR1 and CDR2: SQVTM, ANQGSEA. With 7 bases clipped from V and 6 bases from J, the junction kept 3 bases outside the gene matches. CDR3 sequence (DNA): TGCAGCGCTGGACTAGCGGGAGCCAATGAGCAGTTCTTC. Protein product: CSAGLAGANEQFF.

CDR3 sequence (DNA): TGTGCCAGCAGCGCCCTTGTCGGGGTGAACACTGAAGCTTTCTTT. Translating gives CASSALVGVNTEAFF. The V gene is TRBV7-3, the J gene TRBJ1-1; D ambiguous. Per the germline V gene, CDR1 is SGHTA and CDR2 is FQGTGA. V was clipped by 5 bases and J by 0 bases, with 13 bases between them. The CDR3 length is 15 residues.

This sequence joins TRBV11-2 and TRBJ2-5; the D gene is possibly TRBD2 (5 bases). Germline loops: CDR1 SGHAT, CDR2 FQNNGV. V lost 5 bases, J lost 3 bases, and 10 bases lay in between. The length of the CDR3 is 13 residues. CDR3 region: CASSRGLEETQYF. DNA of the CDR3: TGTGCCAGCAGCAGAGGACTGGAAGAGACCCAGTACTTC.

The DNA of the CDR3 is TGTGCCAGCAGTGTAACTCAACAGGGGACGCAGTATTTT. Protein: CASSVTQQGTQYF. This chain joins TRBV6-4 and TRBJ2-3; 7 bases line up with TRBD1. CDR1 and CDR2 from the germline V gene are MRHNA and SNTAGT. Trimming cost V 4 bases and J 9 bases; bases outside gene matches: 7. The CDR3 totals 13 residues.

This clone occurred once. V usage is TRBV5-4 and J usage is TRBJ2-2; the D is unclear. Trimming pared 0 bases from V and 1 base from J, leaving 10 bases between. This CDR3 region has 16 residues. Germline V gene lookup returns CDR1 SGHNT and CDR2 YYREEE (reference sequence). As DNA, the CDR3 is TGTGCCAGCAGCTTGGGGCTCCGACAGAACACCGGGGAGCTGTTTTTT. Translating it yields CASSLGLRQNTGELFF.

The chain carries TRBV5-4 and TRBJ2-7; 10 positions agree with TRBD2. This CDR3 is 15 amino acids long. Unmatched junction bases numbered 13, after V lost 6 bases and J lost 7 bases. Germline-derived CDR1 and CDR2 are SGHNT and YYREEE (reference sequence). CDR3 residues: CASTSSSGRAREQYF. The CDR3 DNA reads as TGTGCCAGCACCTCCTCCAGCGGGAGGGCCAGGGAGCAGTACTTC.

V gene TRBV29-1 combines with J gene TRBJ1-5; 8 nucleotides align to TRBD1. Germline CDR1 reads SQVTM; CDR2 reads ANQGSEA. J was trimmed by 0 bases and V by 7 bases; bases with no gene match: 8. This CDR3 region has 15 residues. The CDR3 loop reads CSAQTGANSNQPQHF. CDR3 DNA: TGCAGCGCTCAGACAGGGGCTAATAGCAATCAGCCCCAGCATTTT. Variable domain in full (rest from reference TRBV29-1 and TRBJ1-5): SAVISQKPSRDICQRGTSLTIQCQVDSQVTMMFWYRQQPGQSLTLIATANQGSEATYESGFVIDKFPISRPNLTFSTLTVSNMSPEDSSIYLCSAQTGANSNQPQHFGDGTRLSIL.